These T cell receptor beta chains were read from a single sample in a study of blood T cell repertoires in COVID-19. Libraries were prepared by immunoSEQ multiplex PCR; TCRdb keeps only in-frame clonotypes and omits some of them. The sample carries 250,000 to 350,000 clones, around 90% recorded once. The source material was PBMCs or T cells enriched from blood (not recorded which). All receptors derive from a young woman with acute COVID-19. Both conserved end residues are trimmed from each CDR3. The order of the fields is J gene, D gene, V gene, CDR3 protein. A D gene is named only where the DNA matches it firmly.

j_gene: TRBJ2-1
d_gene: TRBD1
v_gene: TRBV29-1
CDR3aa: SVRGQYNEQF

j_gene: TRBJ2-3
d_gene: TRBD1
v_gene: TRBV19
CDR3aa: ASSITRQGTRRTDTQY

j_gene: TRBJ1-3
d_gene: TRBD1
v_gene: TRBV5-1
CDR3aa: ASSLTPRQGGPLSSGNTIY

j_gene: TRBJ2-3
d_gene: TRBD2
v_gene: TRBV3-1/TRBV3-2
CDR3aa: ASSRYRLAGSTDTQY

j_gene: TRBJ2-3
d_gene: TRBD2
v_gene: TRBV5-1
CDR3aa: ASSLNPPGRGTDTQY

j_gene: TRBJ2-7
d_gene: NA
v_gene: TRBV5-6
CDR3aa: ASRGGRAPKLY

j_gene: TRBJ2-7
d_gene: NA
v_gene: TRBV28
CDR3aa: ASSLVSRVGYEQY

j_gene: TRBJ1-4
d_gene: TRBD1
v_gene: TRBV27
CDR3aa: ASSFLRSGQGTRFEKLF

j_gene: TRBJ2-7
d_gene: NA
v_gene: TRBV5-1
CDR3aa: ASSQTSYEQY

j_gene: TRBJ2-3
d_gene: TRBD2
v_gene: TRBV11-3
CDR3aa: ASSLGLAGGASTDTQY

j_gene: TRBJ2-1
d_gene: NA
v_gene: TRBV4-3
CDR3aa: ASSQGSGIYNEQF

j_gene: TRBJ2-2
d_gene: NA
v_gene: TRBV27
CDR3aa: ASSWHPGQNTGELF

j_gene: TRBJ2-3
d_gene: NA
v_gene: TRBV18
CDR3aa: ASSPPSVADTQY

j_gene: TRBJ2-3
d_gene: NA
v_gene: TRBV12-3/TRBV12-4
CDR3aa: ASSQGEDTQY

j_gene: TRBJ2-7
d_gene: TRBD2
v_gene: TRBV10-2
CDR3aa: ASSEGVAGAEQY

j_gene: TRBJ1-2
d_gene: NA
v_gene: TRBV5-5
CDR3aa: ASSLGPDGNYGYT

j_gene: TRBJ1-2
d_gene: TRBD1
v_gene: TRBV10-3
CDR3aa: ATQTGDRYGYT

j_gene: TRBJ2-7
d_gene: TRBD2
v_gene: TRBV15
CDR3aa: ATSRGGGGTTYEQY

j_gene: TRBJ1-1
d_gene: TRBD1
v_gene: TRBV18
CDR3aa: ASKAGGTEAF

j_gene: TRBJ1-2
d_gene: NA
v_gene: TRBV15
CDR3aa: ATSRGITTAATGYT

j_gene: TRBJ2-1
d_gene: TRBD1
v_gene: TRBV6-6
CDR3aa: ASRRDRGPGNEQF

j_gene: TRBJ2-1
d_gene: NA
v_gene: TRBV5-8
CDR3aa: ASSLVLALSNEQF

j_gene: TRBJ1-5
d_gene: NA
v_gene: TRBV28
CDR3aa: ASRPGTPAVPQH

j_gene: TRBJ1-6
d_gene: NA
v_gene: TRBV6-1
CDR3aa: ASSEVTSPLH

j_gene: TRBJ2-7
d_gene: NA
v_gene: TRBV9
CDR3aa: ASSATPKSSSYEQY

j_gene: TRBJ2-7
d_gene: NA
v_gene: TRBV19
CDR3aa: ASSPQVSYEQY

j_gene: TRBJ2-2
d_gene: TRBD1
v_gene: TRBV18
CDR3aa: ASSPDRAPNTGELF

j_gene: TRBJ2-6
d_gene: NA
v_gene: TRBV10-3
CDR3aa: AIRAIPGAGANVLT

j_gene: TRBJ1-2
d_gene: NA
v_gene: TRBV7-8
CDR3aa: ASSLMDTRDPSLGGYT

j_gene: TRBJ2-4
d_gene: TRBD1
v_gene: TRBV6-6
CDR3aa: ASSRGTGSFLAKNIQY

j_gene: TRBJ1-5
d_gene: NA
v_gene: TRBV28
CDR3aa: ASSFSGANQPQH

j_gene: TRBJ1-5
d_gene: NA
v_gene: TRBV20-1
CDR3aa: SASGNRDNQPQH

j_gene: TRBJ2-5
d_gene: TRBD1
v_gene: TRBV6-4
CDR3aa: ASSDSDRGTGETQY

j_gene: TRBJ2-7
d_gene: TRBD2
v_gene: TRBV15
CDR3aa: ATSSGLAGAYEQY

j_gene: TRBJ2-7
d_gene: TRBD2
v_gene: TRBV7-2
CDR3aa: ASSSLSGASPYEQY

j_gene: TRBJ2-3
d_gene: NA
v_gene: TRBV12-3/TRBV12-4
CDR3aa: ASRKLSTDTQY

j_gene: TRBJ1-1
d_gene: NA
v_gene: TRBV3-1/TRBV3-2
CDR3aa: ASSQDQAGGPRSNTEAF

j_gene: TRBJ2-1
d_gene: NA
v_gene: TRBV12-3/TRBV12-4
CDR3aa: ASSFLVSRLF

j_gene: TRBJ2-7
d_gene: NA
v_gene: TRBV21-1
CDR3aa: ASSKTQRTYEQY

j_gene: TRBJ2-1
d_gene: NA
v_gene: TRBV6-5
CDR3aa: ASQSADRHNEQF

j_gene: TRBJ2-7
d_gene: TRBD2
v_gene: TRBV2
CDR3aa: ASSITGTSYEQY

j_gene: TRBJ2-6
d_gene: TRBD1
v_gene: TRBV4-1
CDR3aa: ASSQPTGALSGANVLT

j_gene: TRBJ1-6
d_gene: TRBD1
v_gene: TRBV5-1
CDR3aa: ASSLYTGGLSPLH

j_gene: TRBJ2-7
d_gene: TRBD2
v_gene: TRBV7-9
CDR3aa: ASSPGTSGSDEQY

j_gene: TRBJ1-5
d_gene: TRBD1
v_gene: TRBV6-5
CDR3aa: ASRRTGPQH